The sequence of this TCR beta chain was determined in a study of blood T cell repertoires in COVID-19 (TCRdb year 2020). With respect to the entire study: Samples from collaborators originated in the United States, Italy and Spain and spanned both the acute and convalescent phases of COVID-19. The material from the prospective study consisted of cDNA or gDNA derived from T cells, B-cell-depleted T cells, or PBMCs. Subjects who had been exposed to COVID-19, were actively infected with it, or had recovered from it provided the deeply sampled blood TCRbeta repertoires that made up the dataset. A freely available public database, intended as a resource for researchers studying the immune response to SARS-CoV-2, is where the repertoires were released. Samples came from the ongoing ImmuneRACE study (first 160 participants) plus 1,254 subjects from 6 global collaborators. The sample metadata nearly always contained a de-identified subject ID, COVID-19 status, age in years and sex. Where HLA class I and class II types were available, the types were taken from metadata supplied by the sample provider, not from assay-based typing.

The immunoSEQ Assay, a bias-controlled multiplex PCR, was used to amplify TCRbeta CDR3 regions from genomic DNA. From the authors' description of their analysis: Within the assay, amplification of reference gene primers was used to estimate how many nucleated cells each sample contained. To quantify the absolute abundance of each unique TCRbeta CDR3 rearrangement, sequence reads were collapsed and filtered. For each sample, productive Simpson clonality was calculated as the square root of Simpson's diversity index over productive rearrangements. What TCRdb holds here is the immuneACCESS table cut down to in-frame rearrangements. Part of the clones is not present; checked against another copy, under half of the missing clones reflect an unresolved V gene, and the others are unexplained. That table furnishes V, J and clone size, whereas the DNA furnished D and trimming. This sample comprises 150,000 to 200,000 clones, around 82% of them detected only once. The ten biggest clones cover approximately 10% of the sample.

A word on this clone: No cognate antigen has been identified for it. No base quality information exists; no much larger clone differs at one position.

Study-wide conclusions, independent of this receptor: How much clinical and demographic metadata was included differed by source and by participant, and the metadata was provided uncurated.

The collaborating institutions used their own protocols to collect whole blood in K2EDTA tubes. Collaborator samples were shipped for TCRbeta analysis as frozen whole blood, isolated PBMCs, or DNA extracted from either sample type. The sequence came from a man between 60 and 75 years old with active or convalescent COVID-19. The sequenced material came from peripheral blood.

The CDR3 region: CASSASDEQYF. The sequenced DNA is TGTGCCAGCAGCGCAAGCGACGAGCAGTACTTC. Recombination connected TRBV11-2 to TRBJ2-7, with an unclear D gene assignment. The CDR3 runs 11 residues from the cysteine to the phenylalanine. CDR3 DNA only is kept here, 33 bases in frame from base 1. CDR1 SGHAT and CDR2 FQNNGV were looked up in the germline V gene. The germline ends are 7 bases apart after V is trimmed by 5 bases and J by 5 bases. Beyond the CDR3, the reference TRBV11-2 and TRBJ2-7 genes provide the residues; the full variable domain reads: EAGVAQSPRYKIIEKRQSVAFWCNPISGHATLYWYQQILGQGPKLLIQFQNNGVVDDSQLPKDRFSAERLKGVDSTLKIQPAKLEDSAVYLCASSASDEQYFGPGTRLTVT.